The clone carrying this TCR beta chain was observed a handful of times. The antigen remains undetermined. Peripheral blood from each donor was collected in a volume of about 10 milliliters. It was with a sample-barcoded 5' primer and a J-beta primer mix that a second PCR of about 6 to 12 cycles was run. Each cDNA molecule was tagged by a template-switch adaptor that had 12 random nucleotides. TCRdb recomputed calls from the 5' RACE reads with MiXCR, one row per CDR3 protein. Found here are 700,000 or so distinct CDR3 sequences, 22% of them singletons; the top ten hold around a fifth. This CDR3 spans 15 amino acids. V shed 1 base and J shed 5 bases, with 15 bases lying between them. The data stem from a study of blood T cells in healthy people across ages. Broader study findings: There were more naive CD4+ cells and higher diversity in long-lived donors than in aged donors.

This receptor was obtained from a man in his 70s in good health. The chain carries TRBV12-3 or TRBV12-4 and TRBJ2-7; D unresolved. What was sequenced was blood. The CDR3 is CASSLGVKPPHEQYF. CDR3 nucleotides: TGTGCCAGCAGTTTAGGAGTAAAACCACCCCACGAGCAGTACTTC.